The next 2 T cell receptor beta chains were all read from a single sample in a study of blood T cell repertoires in COVID-19. The repertoire was sequenced with immunoSEQ multiplex PCR; TCRdb's copy has only in-frame clones and lacks some. The table lists some 64,000 clones, roughly 80% of them singletons. The specimen was peripheral blood. The receptors were gathered from a man aged 55 to 70 with COVID-19, enrolled during active disease.

This sequence joins TRBV2 and TRBJ2-5; 11 nucleotides align to TRBD2. The CDR3 runs 15 residues. CDR1 is SNHLY and CDR2 is FYNNEI in the germline V gene. Unmatched junction bases numbered 4, after V lost 6 bases and J lost 1 base. In nucleotides, the CDR3 is TGTGCCAGCAGCCCGGGACTAGCGGTCCAAGAGACCCAGTACTTC. Translated, it gives CASSPGLAVQETQYF.

The chain couples TRBV2 to TRBJ1-1; the D is unclear. The CDR3 has 11 amino acids. Germline V gives CDR1 SNHLY, CDR2 FYNNEI. Trimming removed 10 bases at V and 8 bases at J, with 14 bases between. The CDR3 loop reads CATQRSIEAFF. The CDR3 coding sequence is TGTGCCACCCAGAGGAGTATCGAAGCTTTCTTT.